A selection of T cell receptor beta chains follows, all from one sample in a study of graft-versus-host responses after intestinal transplantation. Antigens for these TCRs are unknown. The protocol was immunoSEQ multiplex PCR, while the TCRdb copy is restricted to in-frame clones and leaves out a portion. The sample holds about 93,000 clones, just under 95% seen once. The source was unstimulated CD8+ T cells sorted from spleen or lymph node cells, collected before intestinal transplant. Receptor source: a human donor who received an intestinal transplant. Both conserved end residues are part of each CDR3. A D gene is named only where the DNA matches it firmly. Clone sizes are given selectively: once, few, many, or a class where the clone is expanded.

J gene | D gene | V gene | clone size | CDR3 DNA | CDR3 protein
TRBJ2-7 | . | TRBV7-6 | . | TGTGCCAGCAGCTTTGGAGGTTCCTACGAGCAGTACTTC | CASSFGGSYEQYF
TRBJ2-7 | TRBD2 | TRBV7-6 | . | TGTGCCAGCAGCTTAGGGGCGGGACTAGCCTACGAGCAGTACTTC | CASSLGAGLAYEQYF
TRBJ2-7 | . | TRBV5-1 | . | TGCGCCAGCAGCACAGGACTAGGGGGGATTTACGAGCAGTACTTC | CASSTGLGGIYEQYF
TRBJ1-2 | . | TRBV7-9 | . | TGTGCCAGCAGCTTAGATGAATCCCAGGGCGAAGGCTACACCTTC | CASSLDESQGEGYTF
TRBJ2-1 | . | TRBV9 | . | TGTGCCAGCAGCGTTCAAGAGGGAGAGGTCGACAATGAGCAGTTCTTC | CASSVQEGEVDNEQFF
TRBJ2-1 | . | TRBV19 | . | TGTGCCAGTAGTCCGACAGCCTACAATGAGCAGTTCTTC | CASSPTAYNEQFF
TRBJ1-1 | . | TRBV7-2 | . | TGTGCCAGCAGCGCCTATGACAGCATGAACACTGAAGCTTTCTTT | CASSAYDSMNTEAFF
TRBJ1-2 | . | TRBV4-1 | . | TGCGCCAGCAGCCAAACGGGAACTAACTATGGCTACACCTTC | CASSQTGTNYGYTF
TRBJ1-5 | . | TRBV30 | once | TGTGCCTGGAGTGTTGGACAGTACAGATATAGCAATCAGCCCCAGCATTTT | CAWSVGQYRYSNQPQHF
TRBJ2-7 | TRBD2 | TRBV27 | once | TGTGCCAGCAGTTTATCAGCGGGGTTGTACGAGCAGTACTTC | CASSLSAGLYEQYF
TRBJ2-7 | . | TRBV28 | . | TGTGCCAGCAGTTTCGTCTCCGGCTACGAGCAGTACTTC | CASSFVSGYEQYF
TRBJ1-2 | TRBD1 | TRBV7-9 | . | TGTGCCAGCAGCTTAGAACCAGAGTGGACAGGGGAGTATAATGGCTACACCTTC | CASSLEPEWTGEYNGYTF
TRBJ2-2 | TRBD1 | TRBV7-6 | . | TGTGCCAGCAGCCAAAAATGGACAGGGGAGAGGGCCGGGGAGCTGTTTTTT | CASSQKWTGERAGELFF
TRBJ2-1 | TRBD1 | TRBV9 | . | TGTGCCAGCGGCTCGGGATTATCGACAGGGTACTCCGATGAGCAGTTCTTC | CASGSGLSTGYSDEQFF
TRBJ2-1 | . | TRBV13 | once | TGTGCCAGCAGCCCAACACGAGGATACAATGAGCAGTTCTTC | CASSPTRGYNEQFF
TRBJ2-1 | . | TRBV10-1 | . | TGCGCCAGCAGTGAATACAGCACGGTGAACAATGAGCAGTTCTTC | CASSEYSTVNNEQFF
TRBJ1-4 | TRBD1 | TRBV7-9 | . | TGTGCCAGCGGACAGGGTGGTAATGAAAAACTGTTTTTT | CASGQGGNEKLFF
TRBJ2-1 | TRBD2 | TRBV6-5 | . | TGTGCCAGCAGTTATTCTTCGACTAGCGGGGACATACTCTTC | CASSYSSTSGDILF
TRBJ2-2 | TRBD2 | TRBV9 | . | TGTGCCAGCAGCGTAGCGGGGGGACCCACCGGGGAGCTGTTTTTT | CASSVAGGPTGELFF
TRBJ1-1 | . | TRBV14 | . | TGTGCCAGCAGCCAAGCAGGGCTCGGGAACACTGAAGCTTTCTTT | CASSQAGLGNTEAFF
TRBJ1-1 | TRBD1 | TRBV5-1 | few | TGCGCCAGCAGCTACCGGACAGGGAGTACTGAAGCTTTCTTT | CASSYRTGSTEAFF
TRBJ1-1 | TRBD1 | TRBV18 | . | TGTGCCAGCTCACCGAATCAAGGGGGCATGAACACTGAAGCTTTCTTT | CASSPNQGGMNTEAFF
TRBJ2-1 | . | TRBV19 | . | TGTGCCATCCAAGCCGGGGGTAAGGGTGAGCAGTTCTTC | CAIQAGGKGEQFF
TRBJ2-7 | . | TRBV13 | . | TGTGCCAGCAGCTTTACTTACGAGCAGTACTTC | CASSFTYEQYF
TRBJ2-7 | TRBD1 | TRBV27 | . | TGTGCCAGCAGTTTCCCAGGGGGCGAGCAGTACTTC | CASSFPGGEQYF
TRBJ2-7 | TRBD1 | TRBV28 | . | TGTGCCAGCAGAAGGACAGGGGTCTACGAGCAGTACTTC | CASRRTGVYEQYF
TRBJ1-2 | TRBD1 | TRBV6-1 | . | TGTGCCAGCAGCGAGGGACAGGGGGCAGGCTATGGCTACACCTTC | CASSEGQGAGYGYTF
TRBJ1-2 | . | TRBV4-2 | . | TGTGCCAGCAGCCAAGGGGGCCATGGCTACACCTTC | CASSQGGHGYTF
TRBJ1-4 | . | TRBV6-1 | . | TGTGCCGGCGGGACGGAAGCTCCAGGGAATGAAAAACTGTTTTTT | CAGGTEAPGNEKLFF
TRBJ2-7 | TRBD1 | TRBV7-9 | . | TGTGCCAGCAGCCCCCCGGTTAGGGGGCAGTCCTACGAGCAGTACTTC | CASSPPVRGQSYEQYF
TRBJ2-1 | TRBD2 | TRBV7-6 | few | TGTGCCAGCAGCTTATCGGGACTAGCGAATGAGCAGTTCTTC | CASSLSGLANEQFF
TRBJ2-2 | . | TRBV7-2 | . | TGTGCCAGCAGCTTCTCCGGTAGGGGCAACGGGGAGCTGTTTTTT | CASSFSGRGNGELFF
TRBJ2-7 | . | TRBV4-1 | . | TGCGCCAGCAGCCAGGACTACTTTCGCTACGAGCAGTACTTC | CASSQDYFRYEQYF
TRBJ2-7 | . | TRBV29-1 | once | TGCAGCGTTGAGTCGAGGGGGTTAGGCTACGAGCAGTACTTC | CSVESRGLGYEQYF
TRBJ1-3 | . | TRBV15 | . | TGTGCCACCAGCCGGGACACTGGAAACACCATATATTTT | CATSRDTGNTIYF
TRBJ2-7 | TRBD2 | TRBV19 | once | TGTGCCAGTAGTTGGGGGACTAGTGTCTACGAGCAGTACTTC | CASSWGTSVYEQYF
TRBJ2-1 | . | TRBV5-1 | . | TGCGCCAGCAGCTTGAGTCAGAATGAGCAGTTCTTC | CASSLSQNEQFF
TRBJ2-7 | TRBD2 | TRBV4-1 | . | TGCGCCAGCAGTTCCGGGACTACGAACTACGAGCAGTACTTC | CASSSGTTNYEQYF
TRBJ2-7 | TRBD1 | TRBV9 | . | TGTGCCAGCAGCGTAGAGGGGGCGGGCGCCTACGAGCAGTACTTC | CASSVEGAGAYEQYF
TRBJ2-1 | TRBD2 | TRBV19 | . | TGTGCCAGTAGTGAAGACACCGGGACTAGTCTCAATGAGCAGTTCTTC | CASSEDTGTSLNEQFF
TRBJ2-7 | TRBD1 | TRBV5-4 | . | TGTGCCAGCAGCTTTACAGGGGGGCTCAACTACGAGCAGTACTTC | CASSFTGGLNYEQYF
TRBJ2-7 | . | TRBV10-2 | . | TGCGCCAGCAGCTCTGACTACTACGAGCAGTACTTC | CASSSDYYEQYF
TRBJ2-7 | . | TRBV7-2 | . | TGTGCCAGCAGCTTAGGACTAGGGCACGAGCAGTACTTC | CASSLGLGHEQYF
TRBJ2-5 | TRBD1 | TRBV7-2 | . | TGTGCCAGTAATCCGGGACAGGGGGTCGAGACCCAGTACTTC | CASNPGQGVETQYF
TRBJ2-3 | TRBD2 | TRBV28 | . | TGTGCCAGCAGTCCCTTCCTAGCGGGAGCGTGGCCAGATACGCAGTATTTT | CASSPFLAGAWPDTQYF
TRBJ2-7 | . | TRBV20-1 | . | TGCAGTGCTCGACTTAGCGACTACGGTTACTTC | CSARLSDYGYF
TRBJ1-1 | TRBD1 | TRBV7-8 | once | TGTGCCAGCAGCTTAGTCGTTGGGACAGGGGGCGGAAGCACTGAAGCTTTCTTT | CASSLVVGTGGGSTEAFF
TRBJ2-3 | . | TRBV4-3 | . | TGCGCCAGCAGAATGGGACTCTATAGCACAGATACGCAGTATTTT | CASRMGLYSTDTQYF
TRBJ1-2 | TRBD1 | TRBV4-1 | . | TGCGCCAGCAGCCAAGATAACCAGATGGGGACAGGGCGTTTTGGCTACACCTTC | CASSQDNQMGTGRFGYTF
TRBJ1-2 | . | TRBV19 | . | TGTGCCAGTACCGAACTAGACATCAGCTATGGCTACACCTTC | CASTELDISYGYTF
TRBJ1-1 | TRBD1 | TRBV30 | . | TGTGCCTCGAACAGGGGGGGAACTGAAGCTTTCTTT | CASNRGGTEAFF
TRBJ2-7 | . | TRBV4-1 | . | TGCGCCAGCAGCCAAATACCGACAGACTCCTACGAGCAGTACTTC | CASSQIPTDSYEQYF
TRBJ2-3 | TRBD2 | TRBV5-1 | . | TGCGCCAGCAGCAGGGAGCGGGGAATCACAGATACGCAGTATTTT | CASSRERGITDTQYF
TRBJ1-1 | . | TRBV9 | . | TGTGCCAGCAGCGTAGTGGGAATGGGGGGGCTCACTGAAGCTTTCTTT | CASSVVGMGGLTEAFF